Listed below are T cell receptor beta chains from one sample, sequenced in a study of vaccination effects on CD4 cells after COVID-19. The data were produced by immunoSEQ multiplex PCR, yet TCRdb's version contains in-frame clones alone and is incomplete. The sample consists of tens of thousands of clones, approximately 80% of them appearing once. These TCRs' antigens remain unknown. The specimen was CD4+ T cells from PBMCs cultured with HCoV-NL63 spike peptides, collected before COVID-19 vaccination. The receptors originated from a human donor who received a COVID-19 vaccine. The CDR3 runs from the conserved cysteine through the conserved F or W. The D gene is left open where the match is weak. Only part of the rows carry a size: once, few, many, or a class if the clone is expanded.

J gene	V gene	D gene	clone size	CDR3 protein	CDR3 DNA
TRBJ1-2	TRBV3-1/TRBV3-2	.	few	CASSRTDGGGYTF	TGTGCCAGCAGCCGGACAGACGGCGGCGGCTACACCTTC
TRBJ2-3	TRBV9	TRBD2	once	CASSVGSSGSVFPNTDTQYF	TGTGCCAGCAGCGTAGGTTCCAGCGGGAGTGTGTTTCCCAACACAGATACGCAGTATTTT
TRBJ2-1	TRBV24-1	.	once	CATSDSDRLVGRNEQFF	TGTGCCACCAGTGATTCCGACCGACTAGTCGGCCGCAATGAGCAGTTCTTC
TRBJ2-4	TRBV4-1	.	.	CASSQQLAKNIQYF	TGCGCCAGCAGCCAACAGTTAGCCAAAAACATTCAGTACTTC
TRBJ1-5	TRBV28	.	.	CASRRGGGRRNQPQHF	TGTGCCAGCAGACGGGGCGGGGGAAGAAGGAATCAGCCCCAGCATTTT
TRBJ2-5	TRBV12-2	.	.	CASRLAGAKETQYF	TGTGCAAGTCGCTTAGCGGGGGCCAAAGAGACCCAGTACTTC
TRBJ2-2	TRBV28	.	.	CATAGWEVTGELFF	TGTGCCACCGCAGGGTGGGAGGTCACCGGGGAGCTGTTTTTT
TRBJ1-6	TRBV5-6	.	once	CASSLVGRNSPLHF	TGTGCCAGCAGCTTGGTAGGGAGAAATTCACCCCTCCACTTT
TRBJ1-1	TRBV16	.	.	CASSPVAGNTEAFF	TGTGCCAGCAGCCCGGTGGCGGGGAACACTGAAGCTTTCTTT
TRBJ2-7	TRBV5-1	.	.	CASSLVAGPSYEQYF	TGCGCCAGCAGCTTAGTGGCAGGGCCCTCCTACGAGCAGTACTTC
TRBJ1-2	TRBV7-2	.	.	CASSLGTDPYGYTF	TGTGCCAGCAGCCTAGGGACTGATCCCTATGGCTACACCTTC
TRBJ2-3	TRBV15	.	.	CATSTTTDTQYF	TGTGCCACCAGCACGACCACAGATACGCAGTATTTT
TRBJ2-7	TRBV18	.	.	CASSPQQGEGEQYF	TGTGCCAGCTCACCACAACAGGGGGAGGGCGAGCAGTACTTC
TRBJ2-7	TRBV18	.	.	CASSPADGSYEQYF	TGTGCCAGCTCACCCGCGGACGGCTCCTACGAGCAGTACTTC
TRBJ2-7	TRBV6-1	.	.	CASSDGGQTTYEQYF	TGTGCCAGCAGTGATGGTGGCCAGACTACCTACGAGCAGTACTTC
TRBJ2-7	TRBV3-1/TRBV3-2	TRBD2	.	CASSQETGRGQQYF	TGTGCCAGCAGCCAAGAAACCGGGAGGGGACAGCAGTACTTC
TRBJ2-3	TRBV3-1/TRBV3-2	TRBD2	.	CASSHLGLAGGPTDTQYF	TGTGCCAGCAGCCACCTGGGACTAGCGGGAGGGCCCACAGATACGCAGTATTTT
TRBJ2-7	TRBV5-1	TRBD1	.	CASSPGQVYYEQYF	TGCGCCAGCAGCCCGGGACAGGTGTACTACGAGCAGTACTTC
TRBJ2-5	TRBV2	.	.	CASSKARGETQYF	TGTGCCAGCTCAAAGGCGAGGGGTGAGACCCAGTACTTC
TRBJ1-6	TRBV5-1	.	few	CASSLGGLTNNSPLHF	TGCGCCAGCAGCTTGGGGGGACTGACTAATAATTCACCCCTCCACTTT
TRBJ2-1	TRBV20-1	TRBD2	.	CSASVSGRDNEQFF	TGCAGTGCTAGTGTTAGCGGGAGGGACAATGAGCAGTTCTTC
TRBJ2-5	TRBV11-2	TRBD2	.	CASSPGTSPQETQYF	TGTGCCAGCAGCCCCGGGACTAGCCCGCAAGAGACCCAGTACTTC
TRBJ2-5	TRBV12-3/TRBV12-4	.	.	CASSLNRVETQYF	TGTGCCAGCAGTTTAAACAGGGTAGAGACCCAGTACTTC
TRBJ2-2	TRBV28	TRBD1	.	CASSSWGQGRNTGELFF	TGTGCCAGCAGTTCCTGGGGACAGGGGAGGAACACCGGGGAGCTGTTTTTT
TRBJ1-1	TRBV6-5	.	.	CASRGTATEAFF	TGTGCCAGCAGGGGTACCGCTACTGAAGCTTTCTTT
TRBJ1-6	TRBV3-1/TRBV3-2	.	.	CASGEGDPYNSPLHF	TGTGCCTCCGGGGAGGGGGACCCTTATAATTCACCCCTCCACTTT
TRBJ2-5	TRBV28	.	.	CASSPGGGTFRETQYF	TGTGCCAGCAGTCCTGGGGGCGGGACCTTTCGGGAGACCCAGTACTTC
TRBJ2-2	TRBV28	.	.	CATQSLGRRTSNTGELFF	TGTGCCACCCAGTCTTTGGGACGCCGGACGAGTAACACCGGGGAGCTGTTTTTT
TRBJ2-3	TRBV19	TRBD2	.	CASNRVAGGPDTQYF	TGTGCCAGTAACAGAGTAGCGGGAGGGCCAGATACGCAGTATTTT
TRBJ1-2	TRBV3-1/TRBV3-2	.	.	CASSQRTALGYGYTF	TGTGCCAGCAGCCAGAGGACAGCCCTCGGTTATGGCTACACCTTC
TRBJ1-1	TRBV28	.	.	CASSLFGGGAREAFF	TGTGCCAGCAGTTTATTTGGTGGGGGAGCGCGCGAAGCTTTCTTT
TRBJ1-6	TRBV7-9	.	.	CASSLGEVGSPLHF	TGTGCCAGCAGCTTAGGGGAGGTTGGATCACCCCTCCACTTT
TRBJ2-5	TRBV30	TRBD2	.	CAWSSGLAGNQGETQYF	TGTGCCTGGAGCTCGGGACTAGCGGGCAACCAAGGAGAGACCCAGTACTTC
TRBJ2-7	TRBV7-9	TRBD2	.	CASSPSPGLAGGLPYEQYF	TGTGCCAGCAGCCCCTCGCCAGGACTAGCGGGAGGGCTTCCCTACGAGCAGTACTTC
TRBJ2-3	TRBV27	.	.	CASREGTSTDTQYF	TGTGCCAGCAGGGAAGGGACAAGCACAGATACGCAGTATTTT
TRBJ1-3	TRBV3-1/TRBV3-2	.	.	CASSQGGVDRNTIYF	TGTGCCAGCAGCCAAGGTGGGGTCGATAGAAACACCATATATTTT
TRBJ1-5	TRBV7-2	.	large	CASSSDLNQPQHF	TGTGCCAGCAGCTCGGATCTGAATCAGCCCCAGCATTTT
TRBJ1-2	TRBV19	.	.	CASSRDRNYGYTF	TGTGCCAGTAGTCGGGACCGCAACTATGGCTACACCTTC
TRBJ2-1	TRBV6-5	TRBD2	.	CASSRGGGEFF	TGTGCCAGCAGTCGCGGCGGGGGGGAGTTCTTC
TRBJ2-1	TRBV5-1	TRBD1	.	CASSHRGSYNEQFF	TGCGCCAGCAGCCACAGGGGCTCCTACAATGAGCAGTTCTTC
TRBJ2-3	TRBV7-8	.	.	CASSFIVPPAETQYF	TGTGCCAGCAGCTTCATTGTCCCCCCAGCGGAGACGCAGTATTTT
TRBJ2-5	TRBV18	.	once	CASSRLRETQYF	TGTGCCAGCTCACGCCTCCGAGAGACCCAGTACTTC
TRBJ1-1	TRBV5-1	.	.	CASSPGWGNTEAFF	TGCGCCAGCAGCCCGGGATGGGGGAACACTGAAGCTTTCTTT